What follows describes a single T cell receptor (beta chain). Its antigen is currently unknown. With a J-beta primer mix and a sample-barcoded 5' primer, a second PCR ran about 7 to 12 cycles. Via MiXCR, TCRdb re-called the 5' RACE reads, giving one row per CDR3 protein. Of more than 600,000 distinct CDR3 sequences in the sample, roughly 25% are singletons; the top ten hold under 9.5%. The data were taken from a study of blood T cells in healthy people across ages. The CDR3 totals 15 residues. Per the germline V gene, CDR1 is SGHVS and CDR2 is FQNEAQ. Trimming stripped 1 base from V and 6 bases from J, with 12 bases between. Study-level results: Unsorted PBMC material precluded a definitive naive versus antigen-experienced comparison. Diversity estimated from one million T cells was considered an underestimate. More naive CD4+ cells and higher diversity marked long-lived donors relative to aged donors.

This sample also belongs to another study, concerning T cells of mothers and their children. As reported in that work: Using around 1.4 ug per 15 ul, all extracted RNA underwent cDNA synthesis.

Material for sequencing was blood. The receptor comes from a boy younger than 18 in good health. The gene calls are TRBV7-8 and TRBJ1-4; D call uncertain. This CDR3 is CASSLGLTRDEKLFF. Here the CDR3 DNA reads TGTGCCAGCAGCTTAGGTTTGACACGGGATGAAAAACTGTTTTTT.